This section outlines one TCR beta chain sequence together with its context. Its target is unknown. The data are from a study of long-term antiretroviral therapy in people with HIV. Study-level background: Some samples came about a decade before the 2015 immediate-ART recommendation, and these were the earliest.

A v3.0 immunoSEQ assay was performed at survey level. The method was immunoSEQ multiplex PCR; TCRdb's version includes in-frame clones alone and lacks a portion of them. The data hold 20,000 to 25,000 clones, with 65% to 85% observed a single time. Germline V CDR1 and CDR2: SGHVS, FQNEAQ. The ends lost 5 bases at V and 5 bases at J; junction bases unmatched: 9. The CDR3 length is 15 residues. Amounts of roughly 0.95-11 million cryopreserved PBMC were held in the samples before DNA extraction. Study-wide findings and caveats: Within the repertoire, clones expanded before ART were dominant at all time points.

This receptor was taken from a man aged 25 to 45 with HIV. The rearrangement uses TRBV7-8 and TRBJ2-3; 8 bases align to TRBD2. The sample was unsorted PBMCs, taken 1.5 years after starting antiretroviral therapy. In DNA, the CDR3 is TGTGCCAGCAGCGAGACGGGGGGGTGGTTAGATACGCAGTATTTT. Its protein product is CASSETGGWLDTQYF.